The 9 T cell receptor beta chains reported below all come from one sample, sequenced in a study of cytomegalovirus exposure and HLA in healthy donors (dated by TCRdb to the late 2010s). To prepare the library, the immunoSEQ multiplex PCR assay was applied. The multiplex PCR relied on a mix of 60 forward primers for TCR Vbeta segments and 13 reverse primers for TCR Jbeta segments. This is the immuneACCESS table as TCRdb keeps it, with only in-frame sequences that have V and J called. A part of the clones is gone; compared with another copy, unresolved V genes explain less than half, and the rest is unexplained. This sample's clone table shows fewer than 250,000 clones. 0.75% to 1% of the sample belongs to the ten largest clones. The sequenced sample consisted of PBMCs. The receptors derive from a woman between 25 and 40 years old in good health and CMV-seropositive.

The genes are TRBV7-8 and TRBJ2-6, with D perhaps matching TRBD1 (5 bases). V gave up 1 base and J gave up 3 bases, with 7 bases separating them. Germline CDR1 and CDR2: SGHVS and FQNEAQ. The CDR3 is made up of 15 amino acids. The CDR3 loop is CASSLGGVGANVLTF. The DNA for the CDR3 is TGTGCCAGCAGCTTAGGGGGCGTTGGGGCCAACGTCCTGACTTTC.

This chain uses TRBV19 with TRBJ1-5; 8 bases match TRBD1. CDR1 is LNHDA, CDR2 SQIVND, per germline (reference sequence). With V trimmed by 9 bases and J by 5 bases, 9 bases remained unmatched. The CDR3 covers 14 residues. The CDR3 protein is CASEPRTGHQPQHF. In nucleotides, the CDR3 is TGTGCCAGCGAACCACGGACAGGGCATCAGCCCCAGCATTTT.

The J gene is TRBJ1-2, the V gene TRBV5-4; 8 nucleotides align to TRBD1. This CDR3 comprises 13 residues. Germline CDR1 is SGHNT and CDR2 is YYREEE (reference sequence). Trimming removed 0 bases from V and 6 bases from J; junction bases left unmatched: 1. The CDR3 region is CASSLDRGDGYTF. In DNA form, the CDR3 reads TGTGCCAGCAGCTTGGACAGGGGGGATGGCTACACCTTC.

The DNA for the CDR3 is TGCGCCAGCAGCCAAGACTGGAGGGGCTATGGCTACACCTTC. This encodes CASSQDWRGYGYTF. This sequence joins TRBV4-1 and TRBJ1-2, with D possibly matching TRBD1 (5 bases). Germline CDR1 reads MGHRA; CDR2 reads YSYEKL. The CDR3 contains 14 residues. The V and J ends lost 0 bases and 4 bases respectively, with 9 bases between them.

The chain uses TRBV19 and TRBJ2-7; possibly TRBD2 for D (5 bases). The CDR3 is made up of 14 amino acids. The germline V gene has CDR1 LNHDA and CDR2 SQIVND (reference sequence). V lost 1 base to trimming and J lost 3 bases, with 10 bases between them. CDR3 region: CASSIGREFYEQYF. The CDR3 region has the DNA TGTGCCAGTAGTATAGGAAGGGAGTTCTACGAGCAGTACTTC.

V gene TRBV10-2 combines with J gene TRBJ2-7; the match to TRBD2 covers 15 bases. The CDR3 is 14 residues long. The V segment lost 4 bases and the J segment 6 bases; nucleotides outside the gene matches: 1. The germline gives CDR1 WSHSY, CDR2 SAAADI. For the CDR3, the DNA is TGCGCCAGCAGTGTGGGACTAGCGGGGGGCGAGCAGTACTTC. Protein: CASSVGLAGGEQYF.

The chain has TRBV4-1 and TRBJ2-1, with 10 bases that match TRBD1. Germline CDR1 and CDR2: MGHRA and YSYEKL. The CDR3 runs to 15 residues. Unmatched junction bases numbered 8, after V lost 4 bases and J lost 8 bases. In nucleotides, the CDR3 is TGCGCCAGCAGCCCCGACAGGGGGCAGTGGTATGAGCAGTTCTTC. Translated: CASSPDRGQWYEQFF.

J is TRBJ1-4 and V is TRBV6-5; 7 bases map to TRBD1. CDR3 length: 14 amino acids. The germline V gene has CDR1 MNHEY and CDR2 SVGAGI. V shed 6 bases and J 3 bases; nucleotides not matched to a gene: 4. CDR3 amino acids: CASSPGTANEKLFF. The CDR3, as DNA: TGTGCCAGCAGCCCCGGGACAGCTAATGAAAAACTGTTTTTT.

This chain connects TRBV6-1 to TRBJ2-5; TRBD2 matches 9 bases. J lost 5 bases, V lost 4 bases, and 8 bases had no gene match. Germline CDR1 and CDR2: MNHNS and SASEGT. The CDR3 has 15 residues. The CDR3 reads CASSGGGGARETQYF. The CDR3 bases are TGTGCCAGCAGTGGAGGCGGGGGGGCTAGGGAGACCCAGTACTTC.